Listed below are T cell receptor beta chains from one sample, sequenced in a study of blood T cell repertoires in COVID-19. Assay: immunoSEQ multiplex PCR; the TCRdb copy retains only in-frame clones and omits some. The table records about 120,000 clones, about four fifths of them present only once. Sequenced input: peripheral blood. All receptors come from a human donor in a cohort sampled during active COVID-19. CDR3s include the opening cysteine and the closing phenylalanine or tryptophan. Fields, in order: clone size, V gene, D gene, J gene, CDR3 DNA, CDR3 protein. D genes are given only for firm matches. Some rows have no size entry. The others give once, few or many, or a class for an expanded clone.

clone size: .; V gene: TRBV5-1; D gene: TRBD2; J gene: TRBJ2-1; CDR3 DNA: TGCGCCAGCAGTACCAGCGGGGGGGCTATGAATGAGCAGTTCTTC; CDR3 protein: CASSTSGGAMNEQFF
clone size: .; V gene: TRBV6-5; D gene: .; J gene: TRBJ1-3; CDR3 DNA: TGTGCCAGCAGCCGACAGGCGAGCTCTGGAAACACCATATATTTT; CDR3 protein: CASSRQASSGNTIYF
clone size: .; V gene: TRBV9; D gene: TRBD1; J gene: TRBJ1-2; CDR3 DNA: TGTGCCAGCAGCGCGACAGGGAAAGGGGGCTACACCTTC; CDR3 protein: CASSATGKGGYTF
clone size: .; V gene: TRBV5-3; D gene: TRBD1; J gene: TRBJ2-7; CDR3 DNA: TGTGCCAGAAGCTTTGGACAGGGGAATCGTTACGAGCAGTACTTC; CDR3 protein: CARSFGQGNRYEQYF
clone size: .; V gene: TRBV11-2; D gene: .; J gene: TRBJ1-2; CDR3 DNA: TGTGCCAGCAGCTTAGCGGATCCGGGGTATGGCTACACCTTC; CDR3 protein: CASSLADPGYGYTF
clone size: .; V gene: TRBV19; D gene: .; J gene: TRBJ2-2; CDR3 DNA: TGTGCCAGTCCCCGGTTAGGCCTAAGGGACTCCCGGGGCGGGGAGCTGTTTTTT; CDR3 protein: CASPRLGLRDSRGGELFF
clone size: .; V gene: TRBV19; D gene: .; J gene: TRBJ2-1; CDR3 DNA: TGTGCCAGTAGAACCGATGGCGGCAATGAGCAGTTCTTC; CDR3 protein: CASRTDGGNEQFF
clone size: .; V gene: TRBV10-3; D gene: .; J gene: TRBJ2-7; CDR3 DNA: TGTGCCATCAGTCCGGGAGCATACGAGCAGTACTTC; CDR3 protein: CAISPGAYEQYF
clone size: .; V gene: TRBV19; D gene: TRBD1; J gene: TRBJ1-6; CDR3 DNA: TGTGCCAGTAACCCGACAGGGGCGCAAAATTCACCCCTCCACTTT; CDR3 protein: CASNPTGAQNSPLHF
clone size: .; V gene: TRBV6-5; D gene: .; J gene: TRBJ1-1; CDR3 DNA: TGTGCCAGCAGGGGGAGGGAGGGAGGGACTGAAGCTTTCTTT; CDR3 protein: CASRGREGGTEAFF
clone size: .; V gene: TRBV5-6; D gene: .; J gene: TRBJ1-2; CDR3 DNA: TGTGCCAGCAGCCCCGTAATTTGGAGCCAAAGGGGCGGCTACACCTTC; CDR3 protein: CASSPVIWSQRGGYTF
clone size: .; V gene: TRBV21-1; D gene: .; J gene: TRBJ1-2; CDR3 DNA: TGTGCCAGCAGCAAAGGCAGGGGAAGAGGCTACACCTTC; CDR3 protein: CASSKGRGRGYTF
clone size: once; V gene: TRBV6-6; D gene: TRBD2; J gene: TRBJ2-3; CDR3 DNA: TGTGCCAGCAGTTATAGCGGGGGGGCTACAGATACGCAGTATTTT; CDR3 protein: CASSYSGGATDTQYF
clone size: .; V gene: TRBV3-1/TRBV3-2; D gene: TRBD1; J gene: TRBJ1-3; CDR3 DNA: TGTGCCAGCAGTTGGGGCACAGGGGCTGGAAACACCATATATTTT; CDR3 protein: CASSWGTGAGNTIYF
clone size: .; V gene: TRBV19; D gene: .; J gene: TRBJ2-1; CDR3 DNA: TGTGCCAGTAGTTTTCACCCCAGTAACAATGAGCAGTTCTTC; CDR3 protein: CASSFHPSNNEQFF
clone size: .; V gene: TRBV7-9; D gene: TRBD1; J gene: TRBJ1-2; CDR3 DNA: TGTGCCAGCAGCAAGGAAACAGGGGACTATGGCTACACCTTC; CDR3 protein: CASSKETGDYGYTF
clone size: .; V gene: TRBV29-1; D gene: .; J gene: TRBJ1-4; CDR3 DNA: TGCAGCGTTCAGGGGAATCTAATGGATGAAAAACTGTTTTTT; CDR3 protein: CSVQGNLMDEKLFF
clone size: .; V gene: TRBV2; D gene: TRBD1; J gene: TRBJ1-5; CDR3 DNA: TGTGCCAGCGGTATCTCAGGACAGGGTAATCAGCCCCAGCATTTT; CDR3 protein: CASGISGQGNQPQHF
clone size: .; V gene: TRBV19; D gene: TRBD1; J gene: TRBJ2-5; CDR3 DNA: TGTGCCAGTAGTATAGGTCTTGACAGGGGGCGATGGACCCAGTACTTC; CDR3 protein: CASSIGLDRGRWTQYF
clone size: .; V gene: TRBV19; D gene: TRBD1; J gene: TRBJ2-7; CDR3 DNA: TGTGCCACCCCGGACAGGGCCACCTACGAGCAGTACTTC; CDR3 protein: CATPDRATYEQYF
clone size: .; V gene: TRBV14; D gene: .; J gene: TRBJ2-7; CDR3 DNA: TGTGCCAGCAGCCAAGAATGGACAGACTACGAGCAGTACTTC; CDR3 protein: CASSQEWTDYEQYF
clone size: .; V gene: TRBV2; D gene: TRBD1; J gene: TRBJ1-5; CDR3 DNA: TGTGCCAGCAGGGACGGGACAGGGGGCTATCAGCCCCAGCATTTT; CDR3 protein: CASRDGTGGYQPQHF
clone size: .; V gene: TRBV9; D gene: TRBD1; J gene: TRBJ1-1; CDR3 DNA: TGTGCCAGCAGCGTAGGTTTGAGGGGAGGGACAGGGGGCGCCGGGAACACTGAAGCTTTCTTT; CDR3 protein: CASSVGLRGGTGGAGNTEAFF
clone size: .; V gene: TRBV5-1; D gene: .; J gene: TRBJ2-6; CDR3 DNA: TGCGCCAGCAGCTCGTTCGGGCAGGACTACTCTGGGGCCAACGTCCTGACTTTC; CDR3 protein: CASSSFGQDYSGANVLTF
clone size: .; V gene: TRBV19; D gene: .; J gene: TRBJ2-1; CDR3 DNA: TGTGCCAGTTGGGGTTCTGGACTGGGGGGTGAGCAGTTCTTC; CDR3 protein: CASWGSGLGGEQFF
clone size: .; V gene: TRBV7-2; D gene: TRBD2; J gene: TRBJ2-2; CDR3 DNA: TGTGCCAGCAGCTCCACTAGCGGTGGGAACACCGGGGAGCTGTTTTTT; CDR3 protein: CASSSTSGGNTGELFF
clone size: .; V gene: TRBV15; D gene: .; J gene: TRBJ2-7; CDR3 DNA: TGTGCCACCAGCAGAGATGAGGGCCGCGGATATGCCTACGAGCAGTACTTC; CDR3 protein: CATSRDEGRGYAYEQYF
clone size: .; V gene: TRBV3-1/TRBV3-2; D gene: .; J gene: TRBJ1-3; CDR3 DNA: TGTGCCAGCAGCTTATCCGGGTGGGGAAACACCATATATTTT; CDR3 protein: CASSLSGWGNTIYF